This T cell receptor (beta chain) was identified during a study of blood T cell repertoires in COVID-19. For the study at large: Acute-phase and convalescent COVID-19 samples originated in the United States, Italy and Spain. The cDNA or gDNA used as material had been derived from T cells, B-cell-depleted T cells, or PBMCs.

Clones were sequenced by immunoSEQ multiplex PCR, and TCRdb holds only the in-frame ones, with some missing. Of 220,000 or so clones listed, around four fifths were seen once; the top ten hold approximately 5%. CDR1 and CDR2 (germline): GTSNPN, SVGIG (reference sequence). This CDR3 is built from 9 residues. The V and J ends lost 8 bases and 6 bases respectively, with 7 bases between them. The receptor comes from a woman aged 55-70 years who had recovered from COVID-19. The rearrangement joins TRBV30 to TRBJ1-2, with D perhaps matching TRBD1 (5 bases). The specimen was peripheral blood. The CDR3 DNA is TGTGCCGCCAGGGATGGCTACACCTTC. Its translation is CAARDGYTF. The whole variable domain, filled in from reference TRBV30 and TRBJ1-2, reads SQTIHQWPATLVQPVGSPLSLECTVEGTSNPNLYWYRQAAGRGLQLLFYSVGIGQISSEVPQNLSASRPQDRQFILSSKKLLLSDSGFYLCAARDGYTFGSGTRLTVV.